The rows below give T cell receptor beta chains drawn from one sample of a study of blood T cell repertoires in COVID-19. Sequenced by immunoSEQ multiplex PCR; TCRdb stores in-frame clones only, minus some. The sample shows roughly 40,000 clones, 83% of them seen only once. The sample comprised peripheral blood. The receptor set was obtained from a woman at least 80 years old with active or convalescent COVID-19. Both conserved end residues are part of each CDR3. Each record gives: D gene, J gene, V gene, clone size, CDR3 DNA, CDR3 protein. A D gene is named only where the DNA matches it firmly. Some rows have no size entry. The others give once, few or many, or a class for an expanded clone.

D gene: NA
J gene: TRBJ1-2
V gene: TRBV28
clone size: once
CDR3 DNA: TGTGCCAGCAGTTTCTCGGGGGTCGGCTATGGCTACACCTTC
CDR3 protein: CASSFSGVGYGYTF

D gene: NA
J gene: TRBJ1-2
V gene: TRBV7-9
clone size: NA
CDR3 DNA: TGTGCCAGCGTTCGGGATCAGCAGGCCCATGGCTACACCTTC
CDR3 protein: CASVRDQQAHGYTF

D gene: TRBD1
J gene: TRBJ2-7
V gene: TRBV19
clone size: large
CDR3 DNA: TGTGCCAGTAGTACCGGACAGGGTTTCTACGAGCAGTACTTC
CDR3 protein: CASSTGQGFYEQYF

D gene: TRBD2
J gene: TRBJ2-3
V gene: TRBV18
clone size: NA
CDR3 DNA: TGTGCCAGCTCATCGGGACTAGCGGGAACCACAGATACGCAGTATTTT
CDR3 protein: CASSSGLAGTTDTQYF

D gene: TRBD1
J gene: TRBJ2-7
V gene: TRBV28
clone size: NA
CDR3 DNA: TGTGCCAGCAGTCTCGGGACAGGGGTTCGCTACGAGCAGTACTTC
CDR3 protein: CASSLGTGVRYEQYF

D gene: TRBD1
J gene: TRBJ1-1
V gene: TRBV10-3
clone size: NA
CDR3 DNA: TGTGCCATCAGTGAGGGACAGGGCATCACTTTCTTT
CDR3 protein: CAISEGQGITFF

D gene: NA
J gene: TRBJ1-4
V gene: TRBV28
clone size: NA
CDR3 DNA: TGTGCCAGCAGTTTGCGGGGGGGAGGTCGAGAAAAACTGTTTTTT
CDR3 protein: CASSLRGGGREKLFF

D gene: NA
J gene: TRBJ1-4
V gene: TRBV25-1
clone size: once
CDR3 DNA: TGTGCCAGCAGTGAATTAGGGGCAGGGTTTGAAAAACTGTTTTTT
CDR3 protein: CASSELGAGFEKLFF

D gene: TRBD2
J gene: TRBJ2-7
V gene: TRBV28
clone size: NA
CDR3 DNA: TGTGCCAGCAGTTTAGGACTAGCGGGAACCGAGCAGTACTTC
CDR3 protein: CASSLGLAGTEQYF

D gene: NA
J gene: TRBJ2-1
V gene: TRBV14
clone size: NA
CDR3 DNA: TGTGCCAGCAGCCAAGTAGCGGAATACTACAATGAGCAGTTCTTC
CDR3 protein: CASSQVAEYYNEQFF

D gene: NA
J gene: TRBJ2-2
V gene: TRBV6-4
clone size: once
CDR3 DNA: TGTGCCACAGGACATTACGGGGAGCTGTTTTTT
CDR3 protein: CATGHYGELFF

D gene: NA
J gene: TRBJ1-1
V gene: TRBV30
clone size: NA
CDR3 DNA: TGTGCCTGGAGTATGGGCAGGGGCACTGAAGCTTTCTTT
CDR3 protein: CAWSMGRGTEAFF

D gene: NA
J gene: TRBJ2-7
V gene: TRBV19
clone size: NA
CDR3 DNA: TGTGCCAGTAACCTTGGGACTTTCCAGCCCCCGCACGAGCAGTACTTC
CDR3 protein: CASNLGTFQPPHEQYF

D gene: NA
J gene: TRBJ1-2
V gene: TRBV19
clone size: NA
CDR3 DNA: TGTGCCAGTAGTATTATAGGAGGCTATGGCTACACCTTC
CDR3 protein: CASSIIGGYGYTF

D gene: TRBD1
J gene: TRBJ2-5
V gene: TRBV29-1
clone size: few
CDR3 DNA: TGCAGCGTTGAAGGGGGACAGGAAAGACAAGAGACCCAGTACTTC
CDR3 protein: CSVEGGQERQETQYF

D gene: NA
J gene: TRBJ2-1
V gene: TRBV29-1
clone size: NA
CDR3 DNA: TGCAGCGTTGTTTTCGACAATGAGCAGTTCTTC
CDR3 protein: CSVVFDNEQFF

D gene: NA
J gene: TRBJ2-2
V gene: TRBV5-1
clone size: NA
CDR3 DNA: TGCGCCAGCAGCTTGGGTGTTGAGTTCACCGGGGAGCTGTTTTTT
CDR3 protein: CASSLGVEFTGELFF

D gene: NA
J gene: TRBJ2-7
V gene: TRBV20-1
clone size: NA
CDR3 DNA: TGCAGTGCTGGGAGCTACGAGCAGTACTTC
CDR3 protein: CSAGSYEQYF

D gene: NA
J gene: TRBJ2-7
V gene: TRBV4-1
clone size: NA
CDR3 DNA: TGCGCCAGCAGCCAAGTAGCCGATATATACGAGCAGTACTTC
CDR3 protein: CASSQVADIYEQYF

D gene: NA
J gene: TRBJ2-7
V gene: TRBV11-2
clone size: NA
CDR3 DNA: TGTGCCAGCAGCACAAGACAGTCCTACGAGCAGTACTTC
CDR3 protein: CASSTRQSYEQYF

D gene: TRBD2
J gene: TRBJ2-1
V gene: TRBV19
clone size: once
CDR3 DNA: TGTGCCAGTAGTCATTTCGGGGGGGGCGAGTCCTACAATGAGCAGTTCTTC
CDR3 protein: CASSHFGGGESYNEQFF

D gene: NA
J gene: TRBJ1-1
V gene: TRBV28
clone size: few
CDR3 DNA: TGTGCCAGCACCACGGCAGGGAAGTGGACTGAAGCTTTCTTT
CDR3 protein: CASTTAGKWTEAFF

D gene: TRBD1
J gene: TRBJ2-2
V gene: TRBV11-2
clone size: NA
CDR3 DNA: TGTGCCAGCAGAGAGGGGGCCGCCGGGGAGCTGTTTTTT
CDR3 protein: CASREGAAGELFF

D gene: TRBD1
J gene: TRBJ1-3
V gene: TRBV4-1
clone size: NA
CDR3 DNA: TGCGCCAGCAGCCCGGGACAGGATTACTCTGGAAACACCATATATTTT
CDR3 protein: CASSPGQDYSGNTIYF

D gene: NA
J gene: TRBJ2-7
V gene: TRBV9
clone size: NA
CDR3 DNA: TGTGCCAGCAGCGTAGGGGGAGATATGTACGAGCAGTACTTC
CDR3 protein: CASSVGGDMYEQYF

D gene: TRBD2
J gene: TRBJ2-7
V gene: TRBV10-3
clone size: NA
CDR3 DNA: TGTGCCATCTCGTTTCGACTAGCGGCCACCTACGAGCAGTACTTC
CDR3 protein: CAISFRLAATYEQYF